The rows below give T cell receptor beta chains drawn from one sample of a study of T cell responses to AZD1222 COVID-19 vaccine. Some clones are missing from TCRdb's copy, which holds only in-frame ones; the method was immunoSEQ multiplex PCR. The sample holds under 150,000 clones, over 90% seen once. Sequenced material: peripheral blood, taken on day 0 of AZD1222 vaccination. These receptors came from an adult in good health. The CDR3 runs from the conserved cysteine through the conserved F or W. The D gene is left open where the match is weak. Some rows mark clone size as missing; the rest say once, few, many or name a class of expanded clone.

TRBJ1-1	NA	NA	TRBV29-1	TGCAGCGTTGGAGACCTGAACACTGAAGCTTTCTTT	CSVGDLNTEAFF
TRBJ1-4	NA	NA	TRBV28	TGTGCCAGCAATCCCACGGGGGCTAATGAAAAACTGTTTTTT	CASNPTGANEKLFF
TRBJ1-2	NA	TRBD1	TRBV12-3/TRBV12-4	TGTGCCAGCAGCCGGGACAGGGGTGATGGCTACACCTTC	CASSRDRGDGYTF
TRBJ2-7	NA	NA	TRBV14	TGTGCCAGCGGGACAAACCAAGAATCAGGGCCCTACGAGCAGTACTTC	CASGTNQESGPYEQYF
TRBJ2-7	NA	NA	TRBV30	TGTGCCTGGAGTTCCAAAGGGATAAGCTCCTACGAGCAGTACTTC	CAWSSKGISSYEQYF
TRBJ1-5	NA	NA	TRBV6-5	TGTGCCAGCAGACACCTCAATCAGCCCCAGCATTTT	CASRHLNQPQHF
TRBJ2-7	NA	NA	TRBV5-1	TGCGCCAGCAGCTTGGCCCAGGTGCAAGGGGCGTTGGACTTC	CASSLAQVQGALDF
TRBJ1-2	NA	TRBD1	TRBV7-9	TGTGCCAGCAGCATACCCGGGACAGGGGGGGATGGCTACACCTTC	CASSIPGTGGDGYTF
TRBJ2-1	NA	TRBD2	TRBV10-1	TGCGCCAGCAATAGCGGGAGGTACAATGAGCAGTTCTTC	CASNSGRYNEQFF
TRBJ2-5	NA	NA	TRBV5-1	TGCGCCGCCGTTGGAACAGGACCCAAAGAGACCCAGTACTTC	CAAVGTGPKETQYF
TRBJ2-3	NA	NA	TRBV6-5	TGTGCCAGCAGTTACTCAGAGGGAGATACGCAGTATTTT	CASSYSEGDTQYF
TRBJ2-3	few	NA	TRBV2	TGTGCCACCACGGACTCCCTAGGGACAGATACGCAGTATTTT	CATTDSLGTDTQYF
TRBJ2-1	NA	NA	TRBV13	TGTGCCAGCAGCTTAGCCTCTAGAGGTGAGCAGTTCTTC	CASSLASRGEQFF
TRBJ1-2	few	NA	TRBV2	TGTGCCAGCAGTGACAGGGTCAACGGTGGCTACACCTTC	CASSDRVNGGYTF
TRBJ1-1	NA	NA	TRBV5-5	TGTGCCAGCAGCTTACTTCGCGGGGTCATGAACACTGAAGCTTTCTTT	CASSLLRGVMNTEAFF
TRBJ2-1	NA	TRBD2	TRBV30	TGTGCCTGGAGAAGTCAAAGCGGGAGGGCGCGCCATGAGCAGTTCTTC	CAWRSQSGRARHEQFF
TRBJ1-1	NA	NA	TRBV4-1	TGCGCCAGCAGCCAAGTTGGGCCGAACACTGAAGCTTTCTTT	CASSQVGPNTEAFF
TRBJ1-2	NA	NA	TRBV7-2	TGTGCCAGCAGCCCCAGGCAGGGCGCAGGCTACACCTTC	CASSPRQGAGYTF
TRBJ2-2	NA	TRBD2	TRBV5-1	TGCGCCAGCAGCTCCAGGACTAGCGGGAGGACCGGGGAGCTGTTTTTT	CASSSRTSGRTGELFF
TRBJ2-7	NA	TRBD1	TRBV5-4	TGTGCCAGCAGCTGGGGACAGGGAGCGAGGGAGCAGTACTTC	CASSWGQGAREQYF
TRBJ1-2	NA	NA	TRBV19	TGTGCCAGTAGTTTGGGCCAGGGATCGTATGGCTACACCTTC	CASSLGQGSYGYTF
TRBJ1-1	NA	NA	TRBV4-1	TGCGCCAGCAGCCAACCCGGACATTTGAGCACTGAAGCTTTCTTT	CASSQPGHLSTEAFF
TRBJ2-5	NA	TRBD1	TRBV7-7	TGTGCCAGCAGCTGGGGACAGGGGGCGAGAGAGACCCAGTACTTC	CASSWGQGARETQYF
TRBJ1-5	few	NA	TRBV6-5	TGTGCCAGCAGTCCGGAAGGTACAAGCAATCAGCCCCAGCATTTT	CASSPEGTSNQPQHF
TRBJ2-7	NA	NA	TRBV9	TGTGCCAGCAGCGTAGCCGGAGACTACGGGGACGAGCAGTACTTC	CASSVAGDYGDEQYF
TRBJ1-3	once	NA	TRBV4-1	TGCGCCAGCAGCCAACTGAAGACAGCGGGCTCTGGAAACACCATATATTTT	CASSQLKTAGSGNTIYF
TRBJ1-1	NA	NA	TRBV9	TGTGCCAGCAGCATAACGGACGACGGGACCCGGGCTTTCTTT	CASSITDDGTRAFF
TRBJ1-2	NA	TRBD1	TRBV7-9	TGTGCCAGCAGCTCTCCGGGACAGGGGTTACATGGCTACACCTTC	CASSSPGQGLHGYTF
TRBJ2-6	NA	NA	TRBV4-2	TGTGCCAGCAGCCAAGACGACGGCTCTGGGGCCAACGTCCTGACTTTC	CASSQDDGSGANVLTF
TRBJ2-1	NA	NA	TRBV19	TGTGCCAGTACCCCTGAGTCGCAAGGGAGAAGACGGTTCTTC	CASTPESQGRRRFF
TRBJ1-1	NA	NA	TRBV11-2	TGTGCCAGCAGTATTAACCTTGCCCCGAACACTGAAGCTTTCTTT	CASSINLAPNTEAFF
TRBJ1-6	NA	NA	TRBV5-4	TGTGCCAGCAGCTTGGACGGGGCCAATTCACCCCTCCACTTT	CASSLDGANSPLHF
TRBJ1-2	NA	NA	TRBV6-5	TGTGCCAGCATCGGGGGCCCTAACTATGGCTACACCTTC	CASIGGPNYGYTF
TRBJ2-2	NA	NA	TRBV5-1	TGCGCCAGCAGCTCGGGCGCGGGAACGCGCACCGGGGAGCTGTTTTTT	CASSSGAGTRTGELFF
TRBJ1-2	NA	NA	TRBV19	TGTGCCAGTAGTCCCGCCGCAGTCACGTCGGGTGGCTACACCTTC	CASSPAAVTSGGYTF
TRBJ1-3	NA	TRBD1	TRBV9	TGTGCCAGCAGCCCCCGACCAAGGGGACAGGGGGCCGGTTACACCATATATTTT	CASSPRPRGQGAGYTIYF
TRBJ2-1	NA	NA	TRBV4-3	TGCGCCAGCAGCCGCAATCCGCCGTCATCTTCGCCTTACAATGAGCAGTTCTTC	CASSRNPPSSSPYNEQFF
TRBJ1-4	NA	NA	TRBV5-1	TGCGCCAGCAGCGAATGGCCCGGAAGTAATGAAAAACTGTTTTTT	CASSEWPGSNEKLFF
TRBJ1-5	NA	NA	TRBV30	TGTGCCTGGAGTGTCCCCGGGACCCGCAATCAGCCCCAGCATTTT	CAWSVPGTRNQPQHF
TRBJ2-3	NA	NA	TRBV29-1	TGCAGCGTTGAAGAACGGGGAGGAACAGATACGCAGTATTTT	CSVEERGGTDTQYF
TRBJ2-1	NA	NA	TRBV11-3	TGTGCCAGCAGCTTAGATGTACAGGGTTCCTACAATGAGCAGTTCTTC	CASSLDVQGSYNEQFF
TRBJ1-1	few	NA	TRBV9	TGTGCCAGCAGCGTAGCTGGAGGGGGGACTGAAGCTTTCTTT	CASSVAGGGTEAFF
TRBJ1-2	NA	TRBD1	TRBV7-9	TGTGCCAGCAGCGTAAGACAGGGCTATGGCTACACCTTC	CASSVRQGYGYTF
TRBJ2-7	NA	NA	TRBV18	TGTGCCAGCTCACCAGGGGGGACAACCTACGAGCAGTACTTC	CASSPGGTTYEQYF
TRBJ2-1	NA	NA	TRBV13	TGTGCCAGCAGCTTAGGTGTTCATCCCAACGATGAGCAGTTCTTC	CASSLGVHPNDEQFF
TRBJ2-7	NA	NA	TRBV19	TGTGCCAGTAGTATTTCCCCCAGCTACGAGCAGTACTTC	CASSISPSYEQYF
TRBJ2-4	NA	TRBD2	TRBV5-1	TGCGCCAGCAGCCCCTTTCTGACTAGCGGGGTAGCCAAAAACATTCAGTACTTC	CASSPFLTSGVAKNIQYF
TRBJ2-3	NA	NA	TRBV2	TGTGCCAGCAGTGCGACCCGGGGTCGGGATACGCAGTATTTT	CASSATRGRDTQYF
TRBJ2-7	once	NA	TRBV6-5	TGTGCCAGCAGTTACCTCCCATCTAGAGAGATCTACGAGCAGTACTTC	CASSYLPSREIYEQYF
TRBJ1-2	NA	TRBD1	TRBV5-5	TGTGCCAGCAGCCTTCTTACAGGGGTCAGGGATGACTACACCTTC	CASSLLTGVRDDYTF
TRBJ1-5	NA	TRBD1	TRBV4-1	TGCGCCAGCGGGACAGCAAGCAATCAGCCCCAGCATTTT	CASGTASNQPQHF
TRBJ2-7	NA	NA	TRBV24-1	TGTGCCCCCGCCTTAGGAGAGAATCCCTACGAGCAGTACTTC	CAPALGENPYEQYF
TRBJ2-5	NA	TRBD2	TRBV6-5	TGTGCCAGCAGGGGAGCGGGGGAGAGGATGAAGACCCAGTACTTC	CASRGAGERMKTQYF